Many counts were recorded for the clone carrying this T cell receptor (beta chain). Its antigen is not known. Tregs were sorted as CD4+CD25+CD127-/low cells. Constant-region reverse primers amplified full-length variable regions, followed by semi-nested Nested Universal Primer A PCR. TCRdb processed the 5' RACE reads anew with MiXCR; each CDR3 protein has one entry. The sample carries approximately 60,000 distinct CDR3 sequences, roughly 28% recorded once. V was cut by 6 bases and J by 3 bases, with 19 bases left in between. The CDR3 extends over 16 amino acids. CDR1 SGHTA and CDR2 FQGNSA come from the germline V gene. Points from the study as a whole: Tumor Tregs overlapped most with tumor, then blood, naive CD4+ cells.

This TCR came from a female donor with breast cancer. The chain joins TRBV7-2 to TRBJ2-3; a weak D match, TRBD2 (6 bases). The sample consisted of tumor-infiltrating Tregs sorted from the breast tumor. This CDR3 is CASSKVAGTGTDTQYF. CDR3 coding DNA: TGTGCCAGCAGTAAAGTGGCGGGGACGGGGACAGATACGCAGTATTTT.